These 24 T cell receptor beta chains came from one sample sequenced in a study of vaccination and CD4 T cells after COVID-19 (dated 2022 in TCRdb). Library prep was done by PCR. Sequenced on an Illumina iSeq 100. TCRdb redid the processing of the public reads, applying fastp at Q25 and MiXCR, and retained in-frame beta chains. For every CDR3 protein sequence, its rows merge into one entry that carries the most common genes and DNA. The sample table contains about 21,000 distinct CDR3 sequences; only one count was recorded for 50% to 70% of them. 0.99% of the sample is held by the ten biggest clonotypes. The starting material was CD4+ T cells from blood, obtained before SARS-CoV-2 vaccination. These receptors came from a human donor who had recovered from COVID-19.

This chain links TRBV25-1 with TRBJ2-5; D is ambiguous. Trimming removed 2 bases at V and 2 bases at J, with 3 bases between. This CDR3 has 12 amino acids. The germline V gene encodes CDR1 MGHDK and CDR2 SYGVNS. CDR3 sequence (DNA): TGTGCCAGCAGTGAACGACAAGAGACCCAGTACTTC. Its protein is CASSERQETQYF.

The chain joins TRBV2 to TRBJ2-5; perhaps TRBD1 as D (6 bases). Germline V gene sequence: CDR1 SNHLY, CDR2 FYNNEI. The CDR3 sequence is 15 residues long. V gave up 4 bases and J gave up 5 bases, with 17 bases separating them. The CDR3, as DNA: TGTGCCAGCAGTGGGTGGGGGCGGACTGACGAGACCCAGTACTTC. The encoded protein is CASSGWGRTDETQYF.

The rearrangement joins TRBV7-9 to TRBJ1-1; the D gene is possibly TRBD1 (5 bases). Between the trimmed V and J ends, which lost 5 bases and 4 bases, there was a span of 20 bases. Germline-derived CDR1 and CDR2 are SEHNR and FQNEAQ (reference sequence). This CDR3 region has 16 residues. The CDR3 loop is CASSSYGSGGGTEAFF. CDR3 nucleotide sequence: TGTGCCAGCAGCAGCTACGGGTCCGGTGGGGGCACTGAAGCTTTCTTT.

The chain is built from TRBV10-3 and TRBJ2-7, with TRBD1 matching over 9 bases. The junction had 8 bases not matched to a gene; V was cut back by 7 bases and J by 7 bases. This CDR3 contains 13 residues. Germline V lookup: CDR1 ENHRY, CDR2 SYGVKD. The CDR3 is CAITDRGIGEQYF. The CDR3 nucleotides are TGTGCCATCACCGACAGGGGGATTGGGGAGCAGTACTTC.

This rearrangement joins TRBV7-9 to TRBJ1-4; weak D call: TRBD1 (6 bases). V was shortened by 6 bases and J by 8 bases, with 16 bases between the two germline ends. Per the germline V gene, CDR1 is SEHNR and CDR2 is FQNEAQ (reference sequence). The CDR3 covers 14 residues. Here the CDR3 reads CASRDGGRGEKLFF. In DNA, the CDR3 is TGTGCCAGCAGGGACGGGGGGCGAGGAGAAAAACTGTTTTTT.

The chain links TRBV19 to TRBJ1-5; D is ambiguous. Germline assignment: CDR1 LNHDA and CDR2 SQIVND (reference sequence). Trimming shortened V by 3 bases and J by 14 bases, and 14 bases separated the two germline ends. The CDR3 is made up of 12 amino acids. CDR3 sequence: CASSIERAGKHF. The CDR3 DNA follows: TGTGCCAGTAGTATTGAAAGGGCGGGTAAGCATTTT.

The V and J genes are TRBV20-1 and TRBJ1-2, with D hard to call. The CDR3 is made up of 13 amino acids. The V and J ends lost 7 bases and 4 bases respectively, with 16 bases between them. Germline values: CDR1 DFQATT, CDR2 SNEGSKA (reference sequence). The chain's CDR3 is CSVPRSQFYGYTF. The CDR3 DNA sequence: TGCAGTGTCCCTCGGTCCCAGTTCTATGGCTACACCTTC.

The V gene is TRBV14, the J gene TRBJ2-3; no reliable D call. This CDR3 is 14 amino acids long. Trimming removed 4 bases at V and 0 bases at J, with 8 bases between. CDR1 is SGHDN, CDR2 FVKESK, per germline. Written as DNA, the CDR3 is TGTGCCAGCAGCCCCATAACTAGCACAGATACGCAGTATTTT. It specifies CASSPITSTDTQYF.

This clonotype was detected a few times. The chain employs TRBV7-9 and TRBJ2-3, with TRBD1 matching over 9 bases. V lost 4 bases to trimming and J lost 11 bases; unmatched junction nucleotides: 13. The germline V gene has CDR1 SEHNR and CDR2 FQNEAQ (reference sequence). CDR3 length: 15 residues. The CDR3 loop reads CASSSDRGPVGQQYF. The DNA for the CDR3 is TGTGCCAGCAGCTCGGACAGGGGCCCTGTCGGCCAGCAGTATTTT.

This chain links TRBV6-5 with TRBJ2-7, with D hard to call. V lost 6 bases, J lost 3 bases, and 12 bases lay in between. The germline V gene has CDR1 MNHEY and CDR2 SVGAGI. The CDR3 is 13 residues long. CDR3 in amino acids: CASRDSAGYEQYF. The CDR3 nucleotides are TGTGCCAGCAGAGACTCGGCCGGCTACGAGCAGTACTTC.

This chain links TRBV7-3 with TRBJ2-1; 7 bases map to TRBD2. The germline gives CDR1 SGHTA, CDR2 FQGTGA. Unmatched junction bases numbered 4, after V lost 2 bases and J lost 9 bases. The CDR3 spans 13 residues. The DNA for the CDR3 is TGTGCCAGCAGCTTAGCGGGAGACGGTGAGCAGTTCTTC. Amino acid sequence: CASSLAGDGEQFF.

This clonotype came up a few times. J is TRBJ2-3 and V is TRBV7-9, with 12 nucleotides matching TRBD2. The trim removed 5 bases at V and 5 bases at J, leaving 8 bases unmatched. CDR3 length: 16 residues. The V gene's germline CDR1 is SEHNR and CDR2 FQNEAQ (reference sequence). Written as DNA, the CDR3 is TGTGCCAGCAGCGGAAGACTAGCGGGAGTGAGAGATACGCAGTATTTT. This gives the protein CASSGRLAGVRDTQYF.

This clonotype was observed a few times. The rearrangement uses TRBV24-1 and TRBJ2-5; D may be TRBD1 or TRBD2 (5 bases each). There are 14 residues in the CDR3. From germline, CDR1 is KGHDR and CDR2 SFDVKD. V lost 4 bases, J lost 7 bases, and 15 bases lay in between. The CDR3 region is CATSDSRGEWTQYF. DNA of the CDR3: TGTGCCACCAGTGACTCTCGGGGCGAGTGGACCCAGTACTTC.

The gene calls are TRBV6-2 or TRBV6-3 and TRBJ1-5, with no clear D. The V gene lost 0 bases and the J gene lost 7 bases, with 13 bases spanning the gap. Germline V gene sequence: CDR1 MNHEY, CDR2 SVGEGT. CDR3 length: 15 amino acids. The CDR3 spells CASSYSNPWGQPQHF. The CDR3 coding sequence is TGTGCCAGCAGTTACTCCAATCCCTGGGGACAGCCCCAGCATTTT.

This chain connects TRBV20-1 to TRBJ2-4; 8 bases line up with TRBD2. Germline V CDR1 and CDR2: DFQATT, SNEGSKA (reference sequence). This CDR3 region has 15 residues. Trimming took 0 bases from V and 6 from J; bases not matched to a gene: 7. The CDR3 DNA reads TGCAGTGCTAGAGATGTCGGGAGGGCGGGAAACATTCAGTACTTC. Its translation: CSARDVGRAGNIQYF.

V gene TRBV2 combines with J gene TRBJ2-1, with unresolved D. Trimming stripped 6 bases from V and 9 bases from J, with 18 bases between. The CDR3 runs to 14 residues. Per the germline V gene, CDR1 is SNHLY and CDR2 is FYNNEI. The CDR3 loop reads CASRPMAQSIEQFF. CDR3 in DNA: TGTGCCAGCAGGCCCATGGCACAATCCATTGAGCAGTTCTTC. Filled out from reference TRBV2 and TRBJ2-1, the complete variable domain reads EPEVTQTPSHQVTQMGQEVILRCVPISNHLYFYWYRQILGQKVEFLVSFYNNEISEKSEIFDDQFSVERPDGSNFTLKIRSTKLEDSAMYFCASRPMAQSIEQFFGPGTRLTVL.

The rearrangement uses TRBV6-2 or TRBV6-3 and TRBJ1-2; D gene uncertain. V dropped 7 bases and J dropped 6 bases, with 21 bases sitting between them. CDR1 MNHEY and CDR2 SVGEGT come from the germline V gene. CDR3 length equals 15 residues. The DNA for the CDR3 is TGTGCCAGCACTCCTAGCCCGGGATACGAGGATGGCTACACCTTC. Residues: CASTPSPGYEDGYTF.

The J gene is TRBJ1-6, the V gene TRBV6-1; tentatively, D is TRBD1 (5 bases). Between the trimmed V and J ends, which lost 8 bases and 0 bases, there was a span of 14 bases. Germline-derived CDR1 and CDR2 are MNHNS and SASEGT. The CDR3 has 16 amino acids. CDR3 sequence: CASHWDWSSYNSPLHF. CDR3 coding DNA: TGTGCCAGCCATTGGGACTGGAGCTCCTATAATTCACCCCTCCACTTT.

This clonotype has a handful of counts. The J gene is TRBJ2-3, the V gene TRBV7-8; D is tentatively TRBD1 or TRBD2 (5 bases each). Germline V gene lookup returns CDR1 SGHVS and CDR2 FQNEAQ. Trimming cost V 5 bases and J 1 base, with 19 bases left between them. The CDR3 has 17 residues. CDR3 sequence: CASSVGSWGFGTDTQYF. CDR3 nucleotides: TGTGCCAGCAGCGTCGGTTCCTGGGGGTTCGGCACAGATACGCAGTATTTT.

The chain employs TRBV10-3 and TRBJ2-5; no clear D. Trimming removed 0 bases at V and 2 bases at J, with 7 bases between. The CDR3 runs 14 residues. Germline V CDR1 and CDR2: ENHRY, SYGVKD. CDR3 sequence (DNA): TGTGCCATCAGTGAGTCGGGCGGACAAGAGACCCAGTACTTC. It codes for CAISESGGQETQYF.

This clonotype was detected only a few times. The CDR3 here is CASSGNDRRLRSPLHF. CDR3 bases: TGTGCCAGCAGTGGGAACGACAGGCGGCTTAGATCACCCCTCCACTTT. The chain is built from TRBV7-2 and TRBJ1-6, with D perhaps TRBD1 (6 bases). Germline V gene lookup returns CDR1 SGHTA and CDR2 FQGNSA. The CDR3 length is 16 residues. V was pared by 6 bases and J by 10 bases, with 22 bases between. Variable domain in full (rest from reference TRBV7-2 and TRBJ1-6): GAGVSQSPSNKVTEKGKDVELRCDPISGHTALYWYRQSLGQGLEFLIYFQGNSAPDKSGLPSDRFSAERTGGSVSTLTIQRTQQEDSAVYLCASSGNDRRLRSPLHFGNGTRLTVT.

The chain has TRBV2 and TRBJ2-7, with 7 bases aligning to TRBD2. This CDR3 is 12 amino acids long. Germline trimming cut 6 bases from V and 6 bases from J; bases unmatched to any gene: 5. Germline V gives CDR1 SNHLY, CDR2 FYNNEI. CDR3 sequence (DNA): TGTGCCAGCAGGGCAAGCGGGATCGAGCAGTACTTC. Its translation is CASRASGIEQYF.

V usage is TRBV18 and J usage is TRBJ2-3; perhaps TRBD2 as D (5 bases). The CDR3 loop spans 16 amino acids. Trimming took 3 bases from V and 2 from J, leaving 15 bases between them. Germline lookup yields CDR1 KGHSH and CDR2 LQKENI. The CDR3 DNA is TGTGCCAGCTCACCCGTCGGGGATACTGACACAGATACGCAGTATTTT. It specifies CASSPVGDTDTDTQYF.

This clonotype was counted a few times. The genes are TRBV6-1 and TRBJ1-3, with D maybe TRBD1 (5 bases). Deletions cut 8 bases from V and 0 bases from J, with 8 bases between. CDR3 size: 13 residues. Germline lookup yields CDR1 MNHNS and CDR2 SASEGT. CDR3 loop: CASSRGSGNTIYF. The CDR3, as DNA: TGTGCCAGCTCAAGGGGCTCTGGAAACACCATATATTTT.